Below are 4 T cell receptor beta chains sequenced from a single sample in a study of molecular identifiers for immune sequencing clone quantification. MiXCR, run by TCRdb on the PCR reads, gives a single entry per CDR3 protein. Here the sample spans 250,000 to 400,000 distinct CDR3 sequences, roughly 23% being singletons. The material sequenced was naive CD8+ T cells from blood, with Jurkat cell RNA spiked in. Specified subset: FACS-sorted CD8+CD4-CCR7+CD45RA+ naive T cells. Every receptor here comes from a human donor in good health. Some libraries in this study had Jurkat cell RNA spiked in.

In this sample, this clonotype turned up a few times. The chain combines TRBV7-9 with TRBJ1-3; D unclear. The CDR3 runs 15 residues. Germline CDR1 is SEHNR and CDR2 is FQNEAQ (reference sequence). V lost 4 bases and J 2 bases, leaving 12 bases between the germline ends. Here the CDR3 DNA reads TGTGCCAGCAGCTATGAACAGCAAGCTGGAAACACCATATATTTT. It is translated as CASSYEQQAGNTIYF.

The chain couples TRBV20-1 to TRBJ2-7; D is undetermined. V gave up 0 bases and J gave up 3 bases, with 12 bases separating them. Germline CDR1 reads DFQATT; CDR2 reads SNEGSKA (reference sequence). This CDR3 contains 14 residues. CDR3 nucleotides: TGCAGTGCTAGAGAACCGGCCGGGCTCTACGAGCAGTACTTC. As protein: CSAREPAGLYEQYF.

Many counts were recorded for this clonotype. This rearrangement joins TRBV21-1 to TRBJ1-6; TRBD1 is the table's D call and was not checked against the DNA. TRBV21-1 is shown as a pseudogene. CDR3 length: 15 amino acids. CDR3 region: CASTPRPRGCSPLHF. CDR3 nucleotide sequence: TGTGCCAGCACCCCAAGACCCCGGGGGTGCTCACCCCTCCACTTT.

This clonotype has a handful of counts. The chain recombines TRBV27 with TRBJ2-7; 9 bases line up with TRBD2. The CDR3 is 14 amino acids. Germline V CDR1 and CDR2: MNHEY, SMNVEV (reference sequence). With V trimmed by 5 bases and J by 4 bases, 6 bases remained unmatched. The CDR3 nucleotides read TGTGCCAGCAGTCCCGGGACTAGCACTTACGAGCAGTACTTC. It translates to CASSPGTSTYEQYF.